These 28 T cell receptor beta chains came from one sample sequenced in a study of cytomegalovirus exposure and HLA in healthy donors. Assay used: immunoSEQ multiplex PCR; TCRdb lists only in-frame clones, some missing. The sample shows 200,000 or so clones, about 80% of them seen only once. The specimen sequenced was PBMCs. The receptors stem from a man aged 18 to 30 in good health and CMV-seropositive.

The chain joins TRBV11-1 to TRBJ2-2; no firm D call. CDR3 length: 13 residues. V was cut by 1 base and J by 6 bases, with 6 bases left in between. The germline gives CDR1 SGHAT, CDR2 FQDESV (reference sequence). In DNA, the CDR3 is TGTGCCAGCAGCTTAGTACTGGCCGGGGAGCTGTTTTTT. It encodes CASSLVLAGELFF.

V is TRBV6-4 and J is TRBJ2-1; TRBD1 matches at 11 bases. The trim removed 0 bases at V and 6 bases at J, leaving 4 bases unmatched. Germline V gene sequence: CDR1 MRHNA, CDR2 SNTAGT. This CDR3 has 16 amino acids. CDR3 in DNA: TGTGCCAGCAGTGACTCTGGGACAGGGGGAGCCAATGAGCAGTTCTTC. Its translation is CASSDSGTGGANEQFF.

The sample holds many counts of this clone. The V call is TRBV7-3, the J call TRBJ2-5; TRBD2 matches 7 bases. This CDR3 is 15 amino acids long. Trimming cost V 1 base and J 5 bases; bases outside gene matches: 7. CDR1 SGHTA and CDR2 FQGTGA come from the germline V gene. In DNA, the CDR3 is TGTGCCAGCAGCTTAAACGCGGGAGTTTATGAGACCCAGTACTTC. Encoded protein: CASSLNAGVYETQYF.

The chain links TRBV9 to TRBJ2-3, with 9 bases identical to TRBD2. The CDR3 runs to 15 residues. CDR1 and CDR2 (germline): SGDLS, YYNGEE. The J segment lost 6 bases and the V segment lost 4 bases, leaving 9 bases of the junction unmatched. CDR3 residues: CASSLRGAGGDTQYF. CDR3 bases: TGTGCCAGCAGCCTCCGAGGGGCGGGAGGGGATACGCAGTATTTT.

The genes are TRBV7-2 and TRBJ1-1; no reliable D call. CDR3 length: 14 amino acids. The germline V and J ends were trimmed by 4 bases and 1 base, with 10 bases remaining between them. Germline V CDR1 and CDR2: SGHTA, FQGNSA. The CDR3 loop reads CASSSRYRNTEAFF. The CDR3 region has the DNA TGTGCCAGCAGCTCGCGATACAGGAACACTGAAGCTTTCTTT.

The V and J genes are TRBV30 and TRBJ1-1; 9 bases map to TRBD1. The CDR3 loop spans 14 amino acids. The junction had 5 bases not matched to a gene; V was cut back by 5 bases and J by 1 base. Germline-derived CDR1 and CDR2 are GTSNPN and SVGIG (reference sequence). The CDR3 nucleotides read TGTGCCTGGGCCGACAGGGGGAGGAACACTGAAGCTTTCTTT. It encodes CAWADRGRNTEAFF.

This chain links TRBV6-6 with TRBJ1-3; D remains ambiguous. Germline CDR1 reads MNHNY; CDR2 reads SVGAGI (reference sequence). The CDR3 length is 13 residues. V gave up 8 bases and J gave up 4 bases, with 12 bases separating them. The CDR3 reads CASRWSVGNTIYF. CDR3 DNA: TGTGCCAGCCGCTGGAGTGTAGGAAACACCATATATTTT.

This clone is a singleton in its sample. The chain recombines TRBV4-2 with TRBJ2-3; TRBD1 might be the D (5 bases). CDR1 LGHNA and CDR2 YNFKEQ come from the germline V gene. The CDR3 covers 18 residues. Trimming removed 0 bases at V and 2 bases at J, with 18 bases between. This chain's CDR3 is CASSQEPSARGFTDTQYF. The DNA for the CDR3 is TGTGCCAGCAGCCAAGAACCCTCCGCTAGGGGATTCACAGATACGCAGTATTTT.

The V call is TRBV19, the J call TRBJ1-3, with D possibly TRBD1 on 5 matching bases. V lost 7 bases, J lost 0 bases, and 19 bases lay in between. Germline loops: CDR1 LNHDA, CDR2 SQIVND (reference sequence). The CDR3 covers 17 residues. The CDR3 reads CASKASGTLSSGNTIYF. The CDR3 DNA reads TGTGCCAGTAAGGCGTCCGGGACTTTGAGCTCTGGAAACACCATATATTTT. Combining the CDR3 with reference TRBV19 and TRBJ1-3 gives the whole variable domain DGGITQSPKYLFRKEGQNVTLSCEQNLNHDAMYWYRQDPGQGLRLIYYSQIVNDFQKGDIAEGYSVSREKKESFPLTVTSAQKNPTAFYLCASKASGTLSSGNTIYFGEGSWLTVV.

This CDR3 reads CASSPGLYNEQFF. The DNA for the CDR3 is TGCGCCAGCAGCCCGGGACTTTACAATGAGCAGTTCTTC. The rearrangement joins TRBV5-1 to TRBJ2-1, with D possibly being TRBD2 (6 bases). Germline lookup yields CDR1 SGHRS and CDR2 YFSETQ. Deletions cut 4 bases from V and 4 bases from J, with 9 bases between. The CDR3 is made up of 13 amino acids.

On this clone itself: Other DNA sequences in the same sample also yield this CDR3. This sequence joins TRBV9 and TRBJ2-7, with 10 bases identical to TRBD2. Unmatched junction bases numbered 5, after V lost 2 bases and J lost 3 bases. This CDR3 region has 15 residues. Germline CDR1 SGDLS, CDR2 YYNGEE. CDR3: CASSVGLAGDYEQYF. CDR3 sequence (DNA): TGTGCCAGCAGCGTCGGGCTAGCGGGAGACTACGAGCAGTACTTC.

V usage is TRBV4-1 and J usage is TRBJ1-2, with TRBD1 identical over 8 bases. The CDR3 extends over 16 amino acids. After removal of 2 bases from V and 6 bases from J, the junction contained 11 bases not matched to a gene. The germline CDR1 and CDR2 sequences are MGHRA and YSYEKL. CDR3 bases: TGCGCCAGCAGCCAACCCGGGACAGGATCTGCCCATGGCTACACCTTC. The encoded protein is CASSQPGTGSAHGYTF.

The chain employs TRBV7-3 and TRBJ2-2, with 12 bases lining up with TRBD2. The CDR3 covers 16 residues. J lost 4 bases, V lost 4 bases, and 4 bases had no gene match. Germline lookup yields CDR1 SGHTA and CDR2 FQGTGA. The CDR3 sequence: CASSSKLAGGTGELFF. Here the CDR3 DNA reads TGTGCCAGCAGCTCGAAACTAGCGGGAGGCACCGGGGAGCTGTTTTTT. Combining the CDR3 with reference TRBV7-3 and TRBJ2-2 gives the whole variable domain GAGVSQTPSNKVTEKGKYVELRCDPISGHTALYWYRQSLGQGPEFLIYFQGTGAADDSGLPNDRFFAVRPEGSVSTLKIQRTERGDSAVYLCASSSKLAGGTGELFFGEGSRLTVL.

The gene calls are TRBV28 and TRBJ1-5; D not certain. Germline V lookup: CDR1 MDHEN, CDR2 SYDVKM. The CDR3 has 16 amino acids. The germline V and J ends were trimmed by 5 bases and 4 bases, with 18 bases remaining between them. CDR3 in amino acids: CASSPPGRGRNQPQHF. Here the CDR3 DNA reads TGTGCCAGCAGTCCCCCCGGACGGGGAAGAAATCAGCCCCAGCATTTT.

This clone was found a few times. This rearrangement joins TRBV11-3 to TRBJ2-7; TRBD2 might be the D (6 bases). The ends were cut back, 5 bases at V and 2 bases at J, with 13 bases in the middle. The germline V gene has CDR1 SGHNT and CDR2 YENEEA. The CDR3 length is 14 residues. This CDR3 is CASSPGEPPYEQYF. The CDR3 nucleotides are TGTGCCAGCAGCCCGGGGGAACCCCCCTACGAGCAGTACTTC. Drawing the rest from reference TRBV11-3 and TRBJ2-7, the complete variable domain is EAGVVQSPRYKIIEKKQPVAFWCNPISGHNTLYWYLQNLGQGPELLIRYENEEAVDDSQLPKDRFSAERLKGVDSTLKIQPAELGDSAVYLCASSPGEPPYEQYFGPGTRLTVT.

The chain employs TRBV28 and TRBJ2-7; TRBD2 aligns across 11 bases. With 6 bases clipped from V and 6 bases from J, the junction kept 13 bases outside the gene matches. The CDR3 has 16 amino acids. Germline CDR1 MDHEN, CDR2 SYDVKM. CDR3 in amino acids: CASSFTSGSLRGEQYF. CDR3 in DNA: TGTGCCAGCAGCTTCACTAGCGGGAGCCTGCGTGGCGAGCAGTACTTC.

The rearrangement links TRBV21-1 to TRBJ2-5; the table's D call TRBD1 went unverified against the DNA. TRBV21-1 is an annotated pseudogene. This CDR3 has 15 residues. The CDR3 DNA reads as TGTGCCAGCAGGAGAAGGATACAGGACCAAGAGACCCAGTACTTC. Translating gives CASRRRIQDQETQYF.

This chain links TRBV19 with TRBJ1-2, with TRBD1 identical over 7 bases. The J segment lost 4 bases and the V segment lost 6 bases, leaving 17 bases of the junction unmatched. CDR1 is LNHDA, CDR2 SQIVND, per germline (reference sequence). CDR3 size: 17 residues. The CDR3 here is CASSPDRAFGWGYGYTF. For the CDR3, the DNA is TGTGCCAGTAGCCCCGACAGGGCCTTCGGATGGGGCTATGGCTACACCTTC. The full variable domain, rest sourced from reference TRBV19 and TRBJ1-2, is DGGITQSPKYLFRKEGQNVTLSCEQNLNHDAMYWYRQDPGQGLRLIYYSQIVNDFQKGDIAEGYSVSREKKESFPLTVTSAQKNPTAFYLCASSPDRAFGWGYGYTFGSGTRLTVV.

V and J are TRBV2 and TRBJ2-1; tentatively, D is TRBD1 (6 bases). Germline CDR1 and CDR2: SNHLY and FYNNEI. This CDR3 is 15 amino acids long. V lost 5 bases, J lost 2 bases, and 13 bases lay in between. The CDR3 sequence is CASSPGAQTYNEQFF. In DNA form, the CDR3 reads TGTGCCAGCAGTCCAGGGGCTCAAACCTACAATGAGCAGTTCTTC.

CDR3: CASSWTSGSQSYEQYF. The CDR3 region has the DNA TGCGCCAGCAGCTGGACTAGCGGGAGTCAATCCTACGAGCAGTACTTC. The chain combines TRBV5-1 with TRBJ2-7, with TRBD2 identical over 13 bases. Germline values: CDR1 SGHRS, CDR2 YFSETQ. The junction had 4 bases not matched to a gene; V was cut back by 3 bases and J by 1 base. The CDR3 sequence is 16 residues long.

The rearrangement links TRBV5-1 to TRBJ2-7, with 9 positions matching TRBD2. V was clipped by 4 bases and J by 0 bases; unmatched bases: 5. Germline V gene lookup returns CDR1 SGHRS and CDR2 YFSETQ. This CDR3 contains 15 residues. CDR3 sequence: CASSRGLASSYEQYF. The DNA of the CDR3 is TGCGCCAGCAGCCGGGGACTAGCCTCCTCCTACGAGCAGTACTTC.

The chain has TRBV4-3 and TRBJ1-2, with D tentatively TRBD1 (6 bases). This CDR3 is built from 15 residues. Trimming stripped 1 base from V and 7 bases from J, with 16 bases between. Germline V gene lookup returns CDR1 LGHNA and CDR2 YSLEER. As DNA, the CDR3 is TGCGCCAGCAGCCAAGCAAAGGGGGGGATAGGTGGCTACACCTTC. Translated, it gives CASSQAKGGIGGYTF.

Details on this clone: Other DNA sequences within the sample encode an identical CDR3. The chain combines TRBV6-5 with TRBJ1-1; 7 bases align to TRBD1. From germline, CDR1 is MNHEY and CDR2 SVGAGI. The ends lost 2 bases at V and 7 bases at J; junction bases unmatched: 1. The CDR3 totals 12 residues. CDR3 sequence reads: CASSYGDSEAFF. The CDR3 nucleotides are TGTGCCAGCAGTTACGGGGACAGTGAAGCTTTCTTT.

This chain connects TRBV5-4 to TRBJ2-7; D is unclear. CDR1 and CDR2 from the germline V gene are SGHNT and YYREEE (reference sequence). V shed 4 bases and J shed 2 bases, with 10 bases lying between them. The CDR3 is 13 amino acids. The CDR3 DNA sequence: TGTGCCAGCAGCCACACTATAACCTACGAGCAGTACTTC. Protein sequence: CASSHTITYEQYF.

The rearrangement joins TRBV9 to TRBJ2-7; TRBD2 matches at 7 bases. The CDR3 consists of 16 residues. V lost 2 bases to trimming and J lost 4 bases; unmatched junction nucleotides: 12. From germline, CDR1 is SGDLS and CDR2 YYNGEE. CDR3 nucleotides: TGTGCCAGCAGCGTGGGACTAAGCGGGACTGGTTACGAGCAGTACTTC. Its translation is CASSVGLSGTGYEQYF.

This chain links TRBV15 with TRBJ2-5; 9 nucleotides agree with TRBD2. The V gene end was trimmed by 1 base and the J gene end by 4 bases; junction bases not matched to a gene: 10. There are 17 residues in the CDR3. From germline, CDR1 is LNHNV and CDR2 YYDKDF (reference sequence). The DNA for the CDR3 is TGTGCCACCAGCAGAGGGGGACTTAGCGGGAGCGGAGAGACCCAGTACTTC. Its protein product is CATSRGGLSGSGETQYF.

The chain is built from TRBV7-9 and TRBJ1-1; D uncertain. Germline assignment: CDR1 SEHNR and CDR2 FQNEAQ (reference sequence). The CDR3 extends over 14 amino acids. V lost 5 bases to trimming and J lost 4 bases, with 14 bases between them. CDR3 nucleotide sequence: TGTGCCAGCAGCCTCTTGCCCCAGGTCACTGAAGCTTTCTTT. It encodes CASSLLPQVTEAFF.

The V gene is TRBV28, the J gene TRBJ2-3, with 9 bases matching TRBD1. This CDR3 has 16 amino acids. J lost 4 bases, V lost 5 bases, and 10 bases had no gene match. The germline V gene has CDR1 MDHEN and CDR2 SYDVKM. DNA for the CDR3: TGTGCCAGCAGTCCCCGGACAGGGGTAAGGGCAGATACGCAGTATTTT. Protein product: CASSPRTGVRADTQYF.